The 32 T cell receptor beta chains presented below share a single source sample, sequenced in a study of identical twins. TCRdb called the 5' RACE reads again in MiXCR, with one record for every CDR3 protein. Of 300,000 to 400,000 distinct CDR3 sequences in the sample, more than 9% are singletons; the top ten hold just over 7%. Another study also made use of these data, one on yellow fever vaccine responses in identical twins.

Sample: CD8+ T cells sorted from blood. The source is a woman aged 18-35 years in good health.

This clonotype was seen a handful of times. This chain connects TRBV20-1 to TRBJ2-7; 7 positions match TRBD2. Germline CDR1 reads DFQATT; CDR2 reads SNEGSKA (reference sequence). CDR3 size: 16 residues. V was pared by 3 bases and J by 6 bases, with 17 bases of the junction left unmatched. CDR3: CSASYSSGDRMGEQYF. DNA of the CDR3: TGCAGTGCTAGTTACTCAAGCGGGGATCGAATGGGCGAGCAGTACTTC.

This clonotype was detected only a few times. This sequence joins TRBV27 and TRBJ1-1, with TRBD1 identical over 8 bases. From germline, CDR1 is MNHEY and CDR2 SMNVEV (reference sequence). V shed 6 bases, J shed 3 bases, and the junction held 21 bases outside the gene matches. The CDR3 sequence is 19 residues long. For the CDR3, the DNA is TGTGCCAGCAGCCGAGGGGTGCCTTGGACAGGGAGGGATGACACTGAAGCTTTCTTT. It specifies CASSRGVPWTGRDDTEAFF.

The V call is TRBV28, the J call TRBJ1-1, with D unclear. Germline CDR1 reads MDHEN; CDR2 reads SYDVKM. Between the trimmed V and J ends, which lost 1 base and 5 bases, there was a span of 11 bases. The CDR3 sequence is 14 residues long. The CDR3 here is CASSLSASRTEAFF. In DNA form, the CDR3 reads TGTGCCAGCAGTTTATCGGCTAGTCGTACTGAAGCTTTCTTT. Together with reference TRBV28 and TRBJ1-1, the CDR3 gives the full variable domain: DVKVTQSSRYLVKRTGEKVFLECVQDMDHENMFWYRQDPGLGLRLIYFSYDVKMKEKGDIPEGYSVSREKKERFSLILESASTNQTSMYLCASSLSASRTEAFFGQGTRLTVV.

In its sample, this clonotype was seen a few times. The chain is built from TRBV18 and TRBJ1-1, with 8 bases aligning to TRBD1. CDR1 is KGHSH and CDR2 is LQKENI in the germline V gene. This CDR3 region has 15 residues. V was pared by 3 bases and J by 1 base, with 4 bases of the junction left unmatched. In DNA, the CDR3 is TGTGCCAGCTCACCCGAGACAGGGGAGAACACTGAAGCTTTCTTT. Its translation is CASSPETGENTEAFF.

This clonotype was detected only a few times. The chain carries TRBV29-1 and TRBJ2-3, with 13 bases aligning to TRBD2. V trimming: 7 bases; J trimming: 3 bases; junction bases outside the gene matches: 4. Germline assignment: CDR1 SQVTM and CDR2 ANQGSEA. This CDR3 region has 14 residues. CDR3 sequence reads: CSAGLAGATDTQYF. The CDR3, as DNA: TGCAGCGCCGGACTAGCGGGAGCAACAGATACGCAGTATTTT.

This clonotype was seen ten or more times. The J gene is TRBJ1-5, the V gene TRBV4-1, with 7 bases matching TRBD1. J lost 1 base, V lost 1 base, and 7 bases had no gene match. Germline CDR1 reads MGHRA; CDR2 reads YSYEKL. The CDR3 sequence is 17 residues long. The CDR3 DNA reads as TGCGCCAGCAGCCAAGTCCCAGGGGGTGTAAGCAATCAGCCCCAGCATTTT. It yields the protein CASSQVPGGVSNQPQHF.

The chain uses TRBV6-4 and TRBJ2-1; 9 bases map to TRBD1. Trimming took 3 bases from V and 8 from J; bases not matched to a gene: 8. CDR3 length: 15 residues. CDR1 and CDR2 (germline): MRHNA, SNTAGT. In DNA form, the CDR3 reads TGTGCCAGCAGTGATACCGGGACAGGGCTAGATGAGCAGTTCTTC. It encodes CASSDTGTGLDEQFF.

This clonotype was seen repeatedly, ten times or more. The chain combines TRBV7-9 with TRBJ2-3, with TRBD2 identical over 9 bases. The V segment lost 4 bases and the J segment 3 bases; nucleotides outside the gene matches: 5. The CDR3 has 15 amino acids. Germline V CDR1 and CDR2: SEHNR, FQNEAQ (reference sequence). The CDR3 reads CASSSPSGATDTQYF. The CDR3 DNA reads as TGTGCCAGCAGCTCCCCTAGCGGGGCAACAGATACGCAGTATTTT. Looking up the rest from reference TRBV7-9 and TRBJ2-3 gives the full variable domain: DTGVSQNPRHKITKRGQNVTFRCDPISEHNRLYWYRQTLGQGPEFLTYFQNEAQLEKSRLLSDRFSAERPKGSFSTLEIQRTEQGDSAMYLCASSSPSGATDTQYFGPGTRLTVL.

The rearrangement uses TRBV2 and TRBJ2-3; D uncertain. The germline V gene encodes CDR1 SNHLY and CDR2 FYNNEI. V was trimmed by 4 bases and J by 2 bases, leaving 7 bases between them. CDR3 length: 13 amino acids. Here the CDR3 reads CASSGPDTDTQYF. DNA for the CDR3: TGTGCCAGCAGTGGACCGGACACAGATACGCAGTATTTT. Complete variable domain (other parts from reference TRBV2 and TRBJ2-3): EPEVTQTPSHQVTQMGQEVILRCVPISNHLYFYWYRQILGQKVEFLVSFYNNEISEKSEIFDDQFSVERPDGSNFTLKIRSTKLEDSAMYFCASSGPDTDTQYFGPGTRLTVL.

The chain carries TRBV7-3 and TRBJ2-5; TRBD2 is a possible D gene (6 bases). V gave up 0 bases and J gave up 5 bases, with 13 bases separating them. The CDR3 totals 15 residues. Per the germline V gene, CDR1 is SGHTA and CDR2 is FQGTGA. CDR3 in DNA: TGTGCCAGCAGCTTAACAGGGACTTCAATGGAGACCCAGTACTTC. Protein sequence: CASSLTGTSMETQYF.

This clonotype was counted only a few times. The genes are TRBV7-8 and TRBJ2-3; a possible D gene is TRBD2 (5 bases). CDR1 is SGHVS, CDR2 FQNEAQ, per germline. The V gene lost 0 bases and the J gene lost 0 bases, with 10 bases spanning the gap. This CDR3 is 16 amino acids long. CDR3 sequence reads: CASSLARAASTDTQYF. CDR3 nucleotides: TGTGCCAGCAGCTTAGCGCGAGCGGCTAGCACAGATACGCAGTATTTT.

The V and J genes are TRBV7-6 and TRBJ2-3; no definite D call. The CDR3 runs 15 residues. Trimming left V 5 bases short and J 0 bases short, with 12 bases between. Germline lookup yields CDR1 SGHVS and CDR2 FNYEAQ. The CDR3 reads CASSPKVGSTDTQYF. In DNA, the CDR3 is TGTGCCAGCAGCCCAAAGGTTGGGAGCACAGATACGCAGTATTTT.

This clonotype was recorded a few times. The genes are TRBV2 and TRBJ2-7; 8 bases agree with TRBD1. Germline CDR1 and CDR2: SNHLY and FYNNEI. This CDR3 has 15 residues. Trimming cost V 3 bases and J 1 base; bases outside gene matches: 5. The CDR3 DNA reads TGTGCCAGCAGTGAGGGGCAGGGGGCTTCCTACGAGCAGTACTTC. Translated, it gives CASSEGQGASYEQYF.

Ten or more counts support this clonotype. For the CDR3, the DNA is TGTGCCAGCAGAGCCGACAACAGGCCAAATTCACCCCTCCACTTT. Translation gives CASRADNRPNSPLHF. J is TRBJ1-6 and V is TRBV28, with D possibly being TRBD1 (5 bases). This CDR3 comprises 15 residues. Trimming left V 6 bases short and J 7 bases short, with 16 bases between. Germline V gene lookup returns CDR1 MDHEN and CDR2 SYDVKM.

This clonotype was recorded a few times. The gene calls are TRBV28 and TRBJ1-5; 9 bases agree with TRBD1. In germline, CDR1 is MDHEN, CDR2 SYDVKM. V lost 5 bases to trimming and J lost 5 bases; unmatched junction nucleotides: 4. The CDR3 sequence is 14 residues long. The CDR3 sequence: CASSLRDRDQPQHF. In DNA form, the CDR3 reads TGTGCCAGCAGTCTCCGGGACAGGGATCAGCCCCAGCATTTT.

This clonotype was counted only a few times. In DNA, the CDR3 is TGCAGCGTCCCAGGGGTTCGGGCTGAAGCTTTCTTT. This gives the protein CSVPGVRAEAFF. The chain couples TRBV29-1 to TRBJ1-1; a possible D gene is TRBD1 (6 bases). The CDR3 loop spans 12 amino acids. Deletions cut 6 bases from V and 6 bases from J, with 14 bases between. Germline CDR1 SQVTM, CDR2 ANQGSEA.

The chain is built from TRBV5-6 and TRBJ2-7; D may be TRBD2 (5 bases). Looked up from germline, CDR1 is SGHDT and CDR2 is YYEEEE. CDR3 length: 14 residues. Trimming cost V 3 bases and J 2 bases, with 12 bases left between them. The CDR3 sequence: CASSSGIIAYEQYF. The CDR3 DNA follows: TGTGCCAGCAGCTCCGGGATCATAGCCTACGAGCAGTACTTC.

The chain recombines TRBV5-1 with TRBJ1-1; 12 bases match TRBD1. V dropped 2 bases and J dropped 5; count of bases not matched to a gene: 13. Germline-derived CDR1 and CDR2 are SGHRS and YFSETQ. This CDR3 region has 18 residues. CDR3 amino acids: CASSLLTGTGGRGTEAFF. The DNA of the CDR3 is TGCGCCAGCAGCTTACTGACCGGGACAGGGGGCCGGGGGACTGAAGCTTTCTTT. The full variable domain, with the rest looked up from reference TRBV5-1 and TRBJ1-1, is KAGVTQTPRYLIKTRGQQVTLSCSPISGHRSVSWYQQTPGQGLQFLFEYFSETQRNKGNFPGRFSGRQFSNSRSEMNVSTLELGDSALYLCASSLLTGTGGRGTEAFFGQGTRLTVV.

This chain joins TRBV20-1 and TRBJ2-4; 7 nucleotides line up with TRBD2. CDR3 length: 16 residues. Germline loops: CDR1 DFQATT, CDR2 SNEGSKA (reference sequence). The junction had 8 bases not matched to a gene; V was cut back by 3 bases and J by 0 bases. The CDR3 is CSASRVGGTAKNIQYF. CDR3 DNA: TGCAGTGCTAGTAGGGTCGGGGGGACAGCCAAAAACATTCAGTACTTC.

This clonotype was seen only a few times. CDR3 in amino acids: CASSVSGTGLNTEAFF. The CDR3 coding sequence is TGTGCCAGCAGCGTATCAGGGACAGGGTTGAACACTGAAGCTTTCTTT. The V and J genes are TRBV9 and TRBJ1-1; TRBD1 matches 9 bases. Germline V gene lookup returns CDR1 SGDLS and CDR2 YYNGEE. The CDR3 contains 16 residues. Trimming removed 1 base from V and 0 bases from J; junction bases left unmatched: 4. Looking up the rest from reference TRBV9 and TRBJ1-1 gives the full variable domain: DSGVTQTPKHLITATGQRVTLRCSPRSGDLSVYWYQQSLDQGLQFLIQYYNGEERAKGNILERFSAQQFPDLHSELNLSSLELGDSALYFCASSVSGTGLNTEAFFGQGTRLTVV.

The gene calls are TRBV28 and TRBJ2-7; possibly TRBD2 for D (6 bases). The germline gives CDR1 MDHEN, CDR2 SYDVKM. This CDR3 is built from 14 residues. V dropped 2 bases and J dropped 5 bases, with 13 bases sitting between them. CDR3 protein: CASSLTGTGDEQYF. In DNA, the CDR3 is TGTGCCAGCAGTTTAACGGGGACGGGAGACGAGCAGTACTTC.

This clonotype has at least ten counts. The rearrangement links TRBV12-3 or TRBV12-4 to TRBJ1-5; D not resolved. Between the trimmed V and J ends, which lost 4 bases and 0 bases, there was a span of 10 bases. The length of the CDR3 is 15 residues. The CDR3 DNA is TGTGCCAGCAGTTACTCCAAATATAGCAATCAGCCCCAGCATTTT. Amino acids: CASSYSKYSNQPQHF.

The chain links TRBV20-1 to TRBJ1-1, with unresolved D. V lost 1 base, J lost 8 bases, and 14 bases lay in between. The CDR3 extends over 13 amino acids. Germline CDR1 and CDR2: DFQATT and SNEGSKA (reference sequence). CDR3 sequence (DNA): TGCAGTGCTAGAGGGGTATCCCTAATCGAAGCTTTCTTT. This codes for CSARGVSLIEAFF.

The rearrangement uses TRBV12-3 or TRBV12-4 and TRBJ1-2, with 7 bases that match TRBD1. V gave up 9 bases and J gave up 2 bases; unmatched junction bases: 12. The CDR3 extends over 15 amino acids. CDR3 DNA sequence: TGTGCCAGTCACCCCTCGGGACAGTCCAACTATGGCTACACCTTC. This codes for CASHPSGQSNYGYTF.

This clonotype occurred many times. This chain joins TRBV5-1 and TRBJ2-3; 11 nucleotides line up with TRBD2. CDR1 is SGHRS and CDR2 is YFSETQ in the germline V gene. The CDR3 loop spans 16 amino acids. V shed 3 bases, J shed 2 bases, and the junction held 5 bases outside the gene matches. The CDR3 is CASSSTSGELTDTQYF. CDR3 coding DNA: TGCGCCAGCAGCTCGACTAGCGGGGAGCTCACAGATACGCAGTATTTT.

The chain is built from TRBV5-4 and TRBJ2-3; perhaps D is TRBD1 or TRBD2 (5 bases each). Germline V gene sequence: CDR1 SGHNT, CDR2 YYREEE (reference sequence). V lost 2 bases, J lost 9 bases, and 10 bases lay in between. CDR3 length: 12 residues. Here the CDR3 DNA reads TGTGCCAGCAGCTTCGGGACCAGGACGCAGTATTTT. It yields the protein CASSFGTRTQYF.

The chain is built from TRBV6-2 or TRBV6-3 and TRBJ2-7; 9 bases map to TRBD2. Germline V gene sequence: CDR1 MNHEY, CDR2 SVGEGT. J lost 7 bases, V lost 2 bases, and 6 bases had no gene match. The CDR3 has 14 residues. The CDR3 region is CASSYVAGGLEQYV. The CDR3 DNA reads TGTGCCAGCAGTTACGTGGCGGGGGGGCTTGAGCAGTACGTC.

The count of this clonotype is one. The gene calls are TRBV2 and TRBJ2-7; 9 nucleotides align to TRBD1. The length of the CDR3 is 17 residues. Germline assignment: CDR1 SNHLY and CDR2 FYNNEI. V shed 4 bases, J shed 0 bases, and the junction held 10 bases outside the gene matches. CDR3 in DNA: TGTGCCAGCAGTGGGCGACAGGGGGGCCGGGGCTCCTACGAGCAGTACTTC. Translated, it gives CASSGRQGGRGSYEQYF.

This sequence joins TRBV12-3 or TRBV12-4 and TRBJ1-5, with no clear D. This CDR3 has 13 amino acids. V shed 4 bases and J shed 7 bases, with 11 bases lying between them. The CDR3 sequence: CASSYGGSQPQHF. In nucleotides, the CDR3 is TGTGCCAGCAGTTACGGAGGGTCGCAGCCCCAGCATTTT.

The chain employs TRBV29-1 and TRBJ2-5, with 7 bases that match TRBD2. J was trimmed by 4 bases and V by 6 bases; bases with no gene match: 14. The CDR3 has 15 residues. Germline loops: CDR1 SQVTM, CDR2 ANQGSEA. The CDR3 region has the DNA TGCAGCGTGGATCGGAGCGGGAAAGGAGTAGAGACCCAGTACTTC. Protein: CSVDRSGKGVETQYF.

This clonotype occurred a few times. V gene TRBV12-3 or TRBV12-4 combines with J gene TRBJ1-2, with TRBD1 identical over 10 bases. V was pared by 5 bases and J by 4 bases, with 13 bases of the junction left unmatched. The CDR3 extends over 17 amino acids. CDR3 in amino acids: CASSPTPGQGMAYGYTF. CDR3 sequence (DNA): TGTGCCAGCAGTCCAACCCCGGGACAGGGGATGGCCTATGGCTACACCTTC.

The rearrangement links TRBV6-2 or TRBV6-3 to TRBJ1-2; D is ambiguous. The germline V gene has CDR1 MNHEY and CDR2 SVGEGT. V dropped 6 bases and J dropped 8 bases, with 7 bases sitting between them. The CDR3 has 10 residues. CDR3 DNA sequence: TGTGCCAGCAGGGAAGCCGGCTACACCTTC. Its translation is CASREAGYTF.